This T cell receptor beta chain was obtained from a study of STAT3 mutations in large granular lymphocyte leukemia. Regarding the study as a whole: In about 35% of the 18 patients, new TCR clonotypes emerged after therapy. Some patients had dominant TCR clones larger than their STAT3 mutant burden. In T-cell large granular lymphocyte leukemia, about half of patients showed multiple immunodominant subclonotypes.

Germline loops: CDR1 SGDLS, CDR2 YYNGEE. With 2 bases removed from V and 0 bases from J, the gap between germline ends came to 5 bases. The CDR3 has 14 amino acids. Regarding this clone: Its antigen is not identified.

Using immunoSEQ multiplex PCR, the repertoire was profiled, and TCRdb retains in-frame clones only, with some absent. The sample shows about 9,200 clones, roughly 54% of them seen only once. The receptor was isolated from a boy younger than 18 with T-cell large granular lymphocyte leukemia. Some clones in this sample may be carry-over from other donors' samples. The material sequenced was peripheral blood mononuclear cells. The gene calls are TRBV9 and TRBJ2-2; D gene uncertain. CDR3 sequence reads: CASSVNANTGELFF. CDR3 nucleotides: TGTGCCAGCAGCGTCAACGCGAACACCGGGGAGCTGTTTTTT.